This entry lists 25 T cell receptor beta chains sequenced from one sample in a study of memory CD4+ T cells and cytomegalovirus serostatus. This table comes from immunoSEQ multiplex PCR, and its TCRdb copy is limited to in-frame clones, with some not included. The sample carries approximately 50,000 clones, around 79% recorded once. Single viable CD3+CD4+CD8-CD45RO+ cells were sorted as the memory CD4+ T cells. Sequenced sample: memory CD4+ T cells from blood. The receptors were gathered from an adult in good health and CMV-seropositive.

This clone was counted only a few times. The chain couples TRBV4-3 to TRBJ1-4, with D unresolved. Germline CDR1 and CDR2: LGHNA and YSLEER. There are 16 residues in the CDR3. V was pared by 5 bases and J by 1 base, with 14 bases between. The CDR3 loop is CASSGPPKGTNEKLFF. Here the CDR3 DNA reads TGCGCCAGCAGCGGACCTCCCAAGGGAACTAATGAAAAACTGTTTTTT.

This clone was recorded once. This chain connects TRBV2 to TRBJ2-1; no reliable D call. The CDR3 covers 15 residues. The V end was cut by 4 bases, the J end by 0 bases, with 10 bases between. In germline, CDR1 is SNHLY, CDR2 FYNNEI. The chain's CDR3 is CASSVGSTSYNEQFF. CDR3 in DNA: TGTGCCAGCAGTGTGGGGTCGACCTCCTACAATGAGCAGTTCTTC.

The sample holds a few counts of this clone. V is TRBV6-1 and J is TRBJ1-4; D possibly corresponds to TRBD1 (5 bases). The CDR3 consists of 14 residues. Germline V gives CDR1 MNHNS, CDR2 SASEGT. The V end lost 6 bases, the J end lost 7 bases, and 15 bases lay between the germline ends. Written as DNA, the CDR3 is TGTGCCAGCAGCTCCAGGGCTTATAGTGAAAAACTGTTTTTT. This sequence encodes CASSSRAYSEKLFF.

The chain uses TRBV4-3 and TRBJ2-7, with 7 bases aligning to TRBD2. Germline V lookup: CDR1 LGHNA, CDR2 YSLEER. Trimming took 0 bases from V and 4 from J; bases not matched to a gene: 6. The CDR3 spans 15 residues. Here the CDR3 reads CASSQDARGGYEQYF. The CDR3 DNA sequence: TGCGCCAGCAGCCAAGATGCCCGGGGAGGGTACGAGCAGTACTTC.

The V and J genes are TRBV19 and TRBJ1-2; maybe TRBD1 (5 bases). Germline V gene lookup returns CDR1 LNHDA and CDR2 SQIVND (reference sequence). The CDR3 loop spans 14 amino acids. The V end was cut by 3 bases, the J end by 0 bases, with 8 bases between. In nucleotides, the CDR3 is TGTGCCAGTAGTATTGCGGGGGCTAACTATGGCTACACCTTC. Amino acid sequence: CASSIAGANYGYTF.

This clone appeared a single time. The chain couples TRBV5-4 to TRBJ2-3, with TRBD1 matching 9 bases. V trimming: 4 bases; J trimming: 5 bases; junction bases outside the gene matches: 11. This CDR3 has 16 amino acids. Germline lookup yields CDR1 SGHNT and CDR2 YYREEE (reference sequence). The CDR3 region is CASSIKQGAVLDTQYF. For the CDR3, the DNA is TGTGCCAGCAGCATAAAACAGGGGGCCGTGCTAGATACGCAGTATTTT.

The chain links TRBV7-2 to TRBJ2-1; TRBD2 is a possible D gene (5 bases). CDR3 length: 14 amino acids. The germline V and J ends were trimmed by 4 bases and 8 bases, with 15 bases remaining between them. The V gene's germline CDR1 is SGHTA and CDR2 FQGNSA. CDR3 region: CASSYDPVSDEQFF. The CDR3 nucleotides read TGTGCCAGCAGCTACGACCCAGTTAGCGATGAGCAGTTCTTC.

This clone was counted a single time. The chain has TRBV28 and TRBJ2-5; D perhaps matches TRBD1 (7 bases). V dropped 4 bases and J dropped 3 bases, with 15 bases sitting between them. Germline assignment: CDR1 MDHEN and CDR2 SYDVKM. This CDR3 has 15 amino acids. CDR3 residues: CASSYTSGGKETQYF. CDR3 DNA: TGTGCCAGCAGTTATACCTCAGGGGGGAAAGAGACCCAGTACTTC.

V gene TRBV27 combines with J gene TRBJ2-2; D is perhaps TRBD1 (8 bases). Per germline, CDR1 MNHEY and CDR2 SMNVEV (reference sequence). The CDR3 has 15 residues. Between the trimmed V and J ends, which lost 7 bases and 7 bases, there was a span of 19 bases. CDR3 sequence (DNA): TGTGCCAGCAAGCGGGACAGGTCCTCCATCGGGGAGCTGTTTTTT. Translated: CASKRDRSSIGELFF.

The chain is built from TRBV28 and TRBJ2-3, with 7 positions matching TRBD2. The J segment lost 1 base and the V segment lost 3 bases, leaving 4 bases of the junction unmatched. The CDR3 spans 15 residues. The germline gives CDR1 MDHEN, CDR2 SYDVKM. In DNA form, the CDR3 reads TGTGCCAGCAGTTTGGTCCTAGCGGGCACAGATACGCAGTATTTT. Translated: CASSLVLAGTDTQYF.

The chain links TRBV29-1 to TRBJ2-1; unclear D gene. V was pared by 4 bases and J by 9 bases, with 19 bases between. The germline CDR1 and CDR2 sequences are SQVTM and ANQGSEA. The CDR3 spans 14 residues. The CDR3 protein is CSVAPGYLWGEQFF. CDR3 DNA sequence: TGCAGCGTTGCCCCCGGGTACCTATGGGGTGAGCAGTTCTTC.

This chain connects TRBV30 to TRBJ1-1; D is unresolved. Trimming took 0 bases from V and 0 from J, leaving 5 bases between them. Per the germline V gene, CDR1 is GTSNPN and CDR2 is SVGIG (reference sequence). The CDR3 spans 13 residues. The CDR3 protein is CAWSVQMNTEAFF. CDR3 nucleotides: TGTGCCTGGAGTGTACAAATGAACACTGAAGCTTTCTTT. Together with reference TRBV30 and TRBJ1-1, the CDR3 gives the full variable domain: SQTIHQWPATLVQPVGSPLSLECTVEGTSNPNLYWYRQAAGRGLQLLFYSVGIGQISSEVPQNLSASRPQDRQFILSSKKLLLSDSGFYLCAWSVQMNTEAFFGQGTRLTVV.

The V and J genes are TRBV5-4 and TRBJ1-3; no clear D gene. Looked up from germline, CDR1 is SGHNT and CDR2 is YYREEE (reference sequence). Deletions cut 0 bases from V and 0 bases from J, with 10 bases between. CDR3 length: 16 residues. CDR3 DNA: TGTGCCAGCAGCTTGGGAGGAACACGCTCTGGAAACACCATATATTTT. Amino acid sequence: CASSLGGTRSGNTIYF.

The V gene is TRBV7-8, the J gene TRBJ2-1; 9 bases are a match to TRBD2. CDR1 and CDR2 (germline): SGHVS, FQNEAQ. V lost 6 bases to trimming and J lost 0 bases; unmatched junction nucleotides: 3. The CDR3 runs to 15 residues. CDR3 region: CASSLSGSSYNEQFF. Written as DNA, the CDR3 is TGTGCCAGCAGTCTTAGCGGGAGCTCCTACAATGAGCAGTTCTTC.

This rearrangement joins TRBV5-1 to TRBJ1-2; D might be TRBD1 (6 bases). This CDR3 region has 16 residues. V lost 4 bases and J lost 0, with 16 bases in between. CDR1 and CDR2 from the germline V gene are SGHRS and YFSETQ. The CDR3: CASSPDQGTSNYGYTF. For the CDR3, the DNA is TGCGCCAGCAGCCCGGACCAGGGGACCTCTAACTATGGCTACACCTTC.

In regard to this clone: The same CDR3 is also encoded by other DNA sequences in this sample. V usage is TRBV7-9 and J usage is TRBJ1-5; D unresolved. Between the trimmed V and J ends, which lost 8 bases and 7 bases, there was a span of 9 bases. The CDR3 consists of 11 residues. Germline values: CDR1 SEHNR, CDR2 FQNEAQ (reference sequence). The DNA of the CDR3 is TGTGCCAGCGGCCGTGAGCAGCCCCAGCATTTT. Residues: CASGREQPQHF. The whole variable domain, filled in from reference TRBV7-9 and TRBJ1-5, reads DTGVSQNPRHKITKRGQNVTFRCDPISEHNRLYWYRQTLGQGPEFLTYFQNEAQLEKSRLLSDRFSAERPKGSFSTLEIQRTEQGDSAMYLCASGREQPQHFGDGTRLSIL.

The chain employs TRBV2 and TRBJ2-7; 13 bases map to TRBD2. CDR1 and CDR2 from the germline V gene are SNHLY and FYNNEI. The V segment lost 1 base and the J segment 5 bases; nucleotides outside the gene matches: 11. The CDR3 is made up of 18 amino acids. CDR3 residues: CASSEGRLAGGSRDEQYV. For the CDR3, the DNA is TGTGCCAGCAGTGAAGGTCGACTAGCGGGGGGTTCGAGGGACGAGCAGTACGTC.

The V and J genes are TRBV6-1 and TRBJ1-3, with 7 bases fitting TRBD1. From germline, CDR1 is MNHNS and CDR2 SASEGT. V dropped 0 bases and J dropped 3; count of bases not matched to a gene: 2. This CDR3 has 15 amino acids. CDR3 DNA: TGTGCCAGCAGTGAAGCATGGACAGGTGGAAACACCATATATTTT. Amino acid sequence: CASSEAWTGGNTIYF.

V usage is TRBV5-1 and J usage is TRBJ2-5; the D gene is possibly TRBD1 (5 bases). Germline CDR1 and CDR2: SGHRS and YFSETQ. The CDR3 is 15 amino acids. With 3 bases removed from V and 4 bases from J, the gap between germline ends came to 16 bases. The CDR3 loop reads CASSSTENPVETQYF. The CDR3 DNA is TGCGCCAGCAGCTCGACAGAGAATCCAGTAGAGACCCAGTACTTC.

The V gene is TRBV7-2, the J gene TRBJ1-1, with a weak D call TRBD1 (5 bases). Germline assignment: CDR1 SGHTA and CDR2 FQGNSA. The CDR3 is 13 amino acids. Trimming cost V 5 bases and J 4 bases, with 11 bases left between them. The CDR3 coding sequence is TGTGCCAGCAGCCGCGCTGGGGGCACTGAAGCTTTCTTT. This encodes CASSRAGGTEAFF.

V is TRBV30 and J is TRBJ2-1; the match to TRBD2 covers 13 bases. From germline, CDR1 is GTSNPN and CDR2 SVGIG (reference sequence). V shed 6 bases and J 9 bases; nucleotides not matched to a gene: 8. There are 14 residues in the CDR3. The CDR3 region has the DNA TGTGCCTGCGATAAGACTAGCGGGAGGACTGAGCAGTTCTTC. It is translated as CACDKTSGRTEQFF.

The chain employs TRBV5-1 and TRBJ2-3; no clear D. Germline CDR1 and CDR2: SGHRS and YFSETQ. The CDR3 totals 14 residues. V shed 1 base and J shed 6 bases, with 12 bases lying between them. The CDR3 region is CASSLQHSGDTQYF. CDR3 in DNA: TGCGCCAGCAGCTTGCAACACTCTGGGGATACGCAGTATTTT.

The chain is built from TRBV5-4 and TRBJ1-1; TRBD1 might be the D (5 bases). Trimming removed 1 base at V and 2 bases at J, with 15 bases between. Germline CDR1 and CDR2: SGHNT and YYREEE (reference sequence). This CDR3 is built from 16 residues. The CDR3 sequence is CASSLSGRGPNTEAFF. CDR3 in DNA: TGTGCCAGCAGCTTGTCAGGTAGGGGCCCCAACACTGAAGCTTTCTTT.

V and J are TRBV10-3 and TRBJ1-1, with a weak D call TRBD1 (5 bases). The CDR3 runs to 13 residues. Per the germline V gene, CDR1 is ENHRY and CDR2 is SYGVKD. V was trimmed by 3 bases and J by 6 bases, leaving 11 bases between them. This CDR3 reads CAISERGQPEAFF. The CDR3 coding sequence is TGTGCCATCAGTGAAAGGGGTCAGCCTGAAGCTTTCTTT.

This clone was seen more than once but under ten times. V and J are TRBV14 and TRBJ2-1, with 8 bases matching TRBD2. Germline V lookup: CDR1 SGHDN, CDR2 FVKESK. CDR3 length equals 15 residues. V shed 0 bases, J shed 7 bases, and the junction held 5 bases outside the gene matches. The CDR3, as DNA: TGTGCCAGCAGCCAAGATCTAGCGGGTACGAATGAGCAGTTCTTC. The encoded protein is CASSQDLAGTNEQFF.